This paragraph covers one T cell receptor (beta chain) sequence. In the authors' methods: Amplification of reference gene primers provided the estimated nucleated cell counts. Method: immunoSEQ multiplex PCR; TCRdb's copy keeps in-frame clones and lacks some. D and trimming were read from the DNA, whereas the V and J calls and clone size are those reported in that table. Of 300,000 or so clones listed, around 86% are singletons. The CDR3 spans 17 residues. The trim removed 1 base at V and 2 bases at J, leaving 5 bases unmatched. Germline V gene sequence: CDR1 LGHDT, CDR2 YNNKEL (reference sequence). Ages ranged from about 18 to 89 years, with residence in 24 US areas. Donors were grouped by their self-reported clinical history. Among Cohort 3 donors, those recovered had two negative PCRs, clearance, or symptom resolution. These data belong to a study of blood T cell repertoires in COVID-19.

The chain has TRBV3-1 (or the pseudogene TRBV3-2) and TRBJ1-1, with 12 bases lining up with TRBD1. Sequenced: PBMCs or T cells enriched from blood (not recorded which). The sequence was collected from a woman between 18 and 29 years old who had recovered from COVID-19. The CDR3: CASSQGGQGAINTEAFF. The DNA for the CDR3 is TGTGCCAGCAGCCAAGGGGGACAGGGGGCTATTAACACTGAAGCTTTCTTT.